This T cell receptor (beta chain) was obtained from a study of prognosis after radiotherapy for stage I lung cancer. Background on the study: At a biologically effective dose of at least 100 Gy and in 3 to 5 fractions, SBRT was the radiotherapy delivered. Patients received stereotactic body radiotherapy alone, with no concurrent therapy. In a few patients, distant metastases developed after radiotherapy (median roughly 7 months), whereas around 16 patients showed no significant progression.

This clonotype was seen many times. Its antigen is unknown. The germline V gene has CDR1 MNHNS and CDR2 SASEGT. The CDR3 extends over 15 amino acids. The V and J ends lost 6 bases and 2 bases, in that order; junction bases with no gene match: 8. TCR beta CDR3 amplification from genomic DNA was performed by two-round multiplex PCR. It was primers specific to each TRBV and TRBJ gene that first-round PCR used. TCRdb reprocessed the multiplex PCR reads with MiXCR, giving one entry per CDR3 protein. This repertoire shows over 20,000 distinct CDR3 sequences, around 36% found once; its top ten account for 60% to 80%. The study, taken as a whole, reports: After stereotactic body radiation therapy, median unique TCR clones were 6,861, down from around 9,800.

The clonotype originates from a donor aged 50 or older with non-small cell lung cancer. Sample: PBMCs, taken before or after stereotactic body radiation therapy (not recorded which). V and J are TRBV6-1 and TRBJ2-7, with 9 positions matching TRBD1. The CDR3 loop reads CASSPGQGFTYEQYF. CDR3 DNA: TGTGCCAGCAGCCCGGGACAGGGCTTCACCTACGAGCAGTACTTC.